The clone carrying this T cell receptor (beta chain) was seen at least ten times. Its antigen remains unknown. The data originate from a study of regulatory T cells in long-lasting Graves disease. This sample's time point: newly diagnosed GD, antithyroid drugs for less than 3 months. PBMC RNA served as the TCR library source. An endocrinology department located in Xi'an, China, was where the patients came from. Study-wide points: TRBV28, TRBJ1-2 and TRBJ2-5 were favored in persistent disease. Newly diagnosed patients had higher TCR diversity than persistent Graves' patients did.

Library construction for TCR beta used iRepertoire HTBI primers and Arm-PCR of CDR3 regions. In TCRdb, the multiplex PCR reads were re-called with MiXCR into one record per CDR3 protein. This sample carries about 620,000 distinct CDR3 sequences, 15% to 20% of them seen once, and the ten largest clones take under 20%. The CDR3 runs 15 residues. Per germline, CDR1 SGHTA and CDR2 FQGTGA. Losses at the gene ends were 5 bases for V and 5 bases for J; bases not matched to a gene: 7. The sample was also linked to a second study, of T cells in Graves' hyperthyroidism and ophthalmopathy. That report adds: The model predicted ophthalmopathy a median around six months before onset.

This sequence joins TRBV7-3 and TRBJ2-2, with 8 bases fitting TRBD2. The sequences come from peripheral blood mononuclear cells (PBMCs), collected at new diagnosis, from a patient treated with antithyroid drugs. The source is a woman aged 25 to 39 with Graves disease. CDR3 loop: CASSTGTSWTGELFF. Written as DNA, the CDR3 is TGTGCCAGCAGCACAGGGACTAGTTGGACCGGGGAGCTGTTTTTT.